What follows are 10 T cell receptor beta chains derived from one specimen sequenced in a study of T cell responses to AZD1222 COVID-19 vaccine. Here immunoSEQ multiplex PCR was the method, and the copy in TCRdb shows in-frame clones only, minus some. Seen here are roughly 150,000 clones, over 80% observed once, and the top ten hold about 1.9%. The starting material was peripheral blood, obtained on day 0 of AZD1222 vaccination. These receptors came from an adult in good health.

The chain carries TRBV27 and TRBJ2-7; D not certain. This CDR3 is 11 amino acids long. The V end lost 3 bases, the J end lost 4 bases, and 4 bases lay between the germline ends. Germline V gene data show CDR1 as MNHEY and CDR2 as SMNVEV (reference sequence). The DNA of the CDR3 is TGTGCCAGCAGTTTCCAGTACGAGCAGTACTTC. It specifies CASSFQYEQYF.

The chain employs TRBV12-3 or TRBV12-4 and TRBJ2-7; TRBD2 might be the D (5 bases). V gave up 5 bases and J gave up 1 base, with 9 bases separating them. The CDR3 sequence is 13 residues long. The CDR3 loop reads CASSPEVSYEQYF. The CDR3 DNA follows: TGTGCCAGCAGTCCGGAGGTATCCTACGAGCAGTACTTC.

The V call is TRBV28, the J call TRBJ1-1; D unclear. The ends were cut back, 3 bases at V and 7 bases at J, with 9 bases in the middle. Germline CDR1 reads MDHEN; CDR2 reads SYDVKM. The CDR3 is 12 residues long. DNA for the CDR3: TGTGCCAGCAGTTTGCAGTATGATGAAGCTTTCTTT. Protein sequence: CASSLQYDEAFF. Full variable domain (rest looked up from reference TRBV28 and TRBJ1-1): DVKVTQSSRYLVKRTGEKVFLECVQDMDHENMFWYRQDPGLGLRLIYFSYDVKMKEKGDIPEGYSVSREKKERFSLILESASTNQTSMYLCASSLQYDEAFFGQGTRLTVV.

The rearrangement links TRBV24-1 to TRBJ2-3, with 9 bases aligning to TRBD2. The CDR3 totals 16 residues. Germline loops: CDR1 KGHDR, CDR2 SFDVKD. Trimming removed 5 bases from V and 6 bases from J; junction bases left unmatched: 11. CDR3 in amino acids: CATSGSGGGSPDTQYF. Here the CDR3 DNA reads TGTGCCACCAGTGGTAGCGGGGGTGGGAGTCCCGATACGCAGTATTTT.

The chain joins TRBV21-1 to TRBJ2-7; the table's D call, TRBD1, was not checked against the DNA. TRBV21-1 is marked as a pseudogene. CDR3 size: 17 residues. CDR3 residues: CASSKVNRDRGSYEQYF. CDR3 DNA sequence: TGTGCCAGCAGCAAAGTAAACCGGGACAGGGGGTCCTACGAGCAGTACTTC.

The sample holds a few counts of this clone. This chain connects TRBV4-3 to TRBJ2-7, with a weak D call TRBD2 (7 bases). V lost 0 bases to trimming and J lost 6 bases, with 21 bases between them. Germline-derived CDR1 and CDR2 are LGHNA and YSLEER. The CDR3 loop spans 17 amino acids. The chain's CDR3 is CASSQDSAGAYTVEQYF. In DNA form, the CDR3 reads TGCGCCAGCAGCCAAGATTCCGCGGGGGCCTATACCGTCGAGCAGTACTTC.

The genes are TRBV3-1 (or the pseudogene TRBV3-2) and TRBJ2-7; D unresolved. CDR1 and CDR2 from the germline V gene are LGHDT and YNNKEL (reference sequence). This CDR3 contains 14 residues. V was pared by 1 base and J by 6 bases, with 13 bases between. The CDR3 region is CASSQAPRSREQYF. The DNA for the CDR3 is TGTGCCAGCAGCCAAGCCCCAAGGTCCCGCGAGCAGTACTTC.

The CDR3 nucleotides are TGTGCCATCAGTGAACTCAAGACTAGCGGGGCCCCAGATACGCAGTATTTT. Protein product: CAISELKTSGAPDTQYF. This chain links TRBV10-3 with TRBJ2-3; 11 bases match TRBD2. Germline lookup yields CDR1 ENHRY and CDR2 SYGVKD. V lost 3 bases to trimming and J lost 4 bases; unmatched junction nucleotides: 9. There are 17 residues in the CDR3.

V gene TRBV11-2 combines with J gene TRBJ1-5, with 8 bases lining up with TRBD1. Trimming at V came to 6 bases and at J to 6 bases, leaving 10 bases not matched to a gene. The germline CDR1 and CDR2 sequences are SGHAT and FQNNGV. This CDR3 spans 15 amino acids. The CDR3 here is CASSLLTGAPQPQHF. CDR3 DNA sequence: TGTGCCAGCAGTCTCTTGACAGGGGCTCCTCAGCCCCAGCATTTT.

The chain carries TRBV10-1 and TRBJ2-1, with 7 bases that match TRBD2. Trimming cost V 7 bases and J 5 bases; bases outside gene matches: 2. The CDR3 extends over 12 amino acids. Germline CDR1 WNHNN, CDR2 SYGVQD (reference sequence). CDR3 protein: CASKGGNNEQFF. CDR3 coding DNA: TGCGCCAGCAAGGGAGGGAACAATGAGCAGTTCTTC.